The sequence of this TCR beta chain was determined in a study of identical twins. In TCRdb, the 5' RACE reads were re-called with MiXCR into one record per CDR3 protein. This sample has approximately 700,000 distinct CDR3 sequences, with around a sixth found just once. Healthy Caucasians alone served as donors. The CDR3 runs to 18 residues. Unmatched junction bases numbered 14, after V lost 6 bases and J lost 4 bases. Germline CDR1 reads SGHVS; CDR2 reads FQNEAQ. This sample was shared with a second study, whose subject was T cells expressing NK-cell markers. As reported in that work: Clarity on HCMV specificity was lacking for the expanded NKG2C+ T cell clones.

The sequenced material came from PBMCs. The TCR was taken from a woman aged 18 to 35 in good health. The gene calls are TRBV7-8 and TRBJ2-2, with 10 bases fitting TRBD1. The CDR3 coding sequence is TGTGCCAGCAGGCATCACCGGACAGGGGGTACCCTCACCGGGGAGCTGTTTTTT. The encoded protein is CASRHHRTGGTLTGELFF.